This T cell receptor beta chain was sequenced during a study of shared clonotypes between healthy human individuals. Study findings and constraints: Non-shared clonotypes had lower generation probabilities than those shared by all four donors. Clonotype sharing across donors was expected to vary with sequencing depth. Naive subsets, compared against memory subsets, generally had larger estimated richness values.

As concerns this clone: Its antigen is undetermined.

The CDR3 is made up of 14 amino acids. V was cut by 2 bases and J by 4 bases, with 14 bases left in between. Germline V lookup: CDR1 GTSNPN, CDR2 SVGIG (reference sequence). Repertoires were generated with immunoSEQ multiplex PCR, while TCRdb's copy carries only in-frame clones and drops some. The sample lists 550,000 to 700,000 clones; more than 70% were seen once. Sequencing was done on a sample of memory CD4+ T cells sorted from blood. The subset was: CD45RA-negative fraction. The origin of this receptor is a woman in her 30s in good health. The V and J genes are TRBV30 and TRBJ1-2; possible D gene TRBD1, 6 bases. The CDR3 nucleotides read TGTGCCTGGAGTCCATCAGCAGGGGTCTATGGCTACACCTTC. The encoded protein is CAWSPSAGVYGYTF.